This is a list of T cell receptor beta chains from one sample in a study of blood T cell repertoires in COVID-19. The method was immunoSEQ multiplex PCR; TCRdb's version includes in-frame clones alone and lacks a portion of them. This sample has over 45,000 clones, with 87% found just once. Sequencing was carried out using peripheral blood. The receptors shown here come from a man between 35 and 55 years old with COVID-19, enrolled during active disease. Both conserved end residues are part of each CDR3. A D gene is named only where the DNA matches it firmly. Where a row states a size, it is once, few, many or the class of an expanded clone; other rows omit it.

j_call: TRBJ2-3
v_call: TRBV11-2
clone_size: -
d_call: TRBD2
cdr3_nt: TGTGCCAGCAGCGAAACGACTAGCGGGAGAATTGCAGATACGCAGTATTTT
cdr3_aa: CASSETTSGRIADTQYF

j_call: TRBJ1-2
v_call: TRBV1
clone_size: -
d_call: -
cdr3_nt: TGCACCAGCAGCCAAGATAGAGGAGACAGGGGGCTAGGTGGCTACACCTTC
cdr3_aa: CTSSQDRGDRGLGGYTF

j_call: TRBJ2-5
v_call: TRBV3-1/TRBV3-2
clone_size: -
d_call: TRBD2
cdr3_nt: TGTGCCAGCAGCCAAGTTGCTAGCGGGAGAGGGGAGACCCAGTACTTC
cdr3_aa: CASSQVASGRGETQYF

j_call: TRBJ1-6
v_call: TRBV12-3/TRBV12-4
clone_size: -
d_call: TRBD1
cdr3_nt: TGTGCCAGCAGACAGGGGTCTTTCTCACCCCTCCACTTT
cdr3_aa: CASRQGSFSPLHF

j_call: TRBJ2-5
v_call: TRBV2
clone_size: -
d_call: TRBD1
cdr3_nt: TGTGCCAGCACCAGGGACAGGGGGAGGGAGACCCAGTACTTC
cdr3_aa: CASTRDRGRETQYF

j_call: TRBJ2-2
v_call: TRBV7-3
clone_size: -
d_call: TRBD2
cdr3_nt: TGTGCCAGCGGCGTAGCGGGAGGGACCGGGGAGCTGTTTTTT
cdr3_aa: CASGVAGGTGELFF

j_call: TRBJ2-3
v_call: TRBV20-1
clone_size: -
d_call: -
cdr3_nt: TGCAGTGCTAGTCCCGGTGATACGCAGTATTTT
cdr3_aa: CSASPGDTQYF

j_call: TRBJ1-2
v_call: TRBV10-2
clone_size: -
d_call: TRBD1
cdr3_nt: TGCGCCAGCAGTGAAACAGGGGGCTATGGCTACACCTTC
cdr3_aa: CASSETGGYGYTF

j_call: TRBJ1-5
v_call: TRBV6-5
clone_size: few
d_call: -
cdr3_nt: TGTGCCAGCAGCCGTGGAAGGGGTGATCAGCCCCAGCATTTT
cdr3_aa: CASSRGRGDQPQHF

j_call: TRBJ1-5
v_call: TRBV28
clone_size: -
d_call: TRBD1
cdr3_nt: TGTGCCAGCAGGTCAAGGGGGCGAGGCAATCAGCCCCAGCATTTT
cdr3_aa: CASRSRGRGNQPQHF

j_call: TRBJ2-7
v_call: TRBV28
clone_size: -
d_call: -
cdr3_nt: TGTGCCAGCAGTTTACGGGGGAGATACACCTACGAGCAGTACTTC
cdr3_aa: CASSLRGRYTYEQYF

j_call: TRBJ2-3
v_call: TRBV2
clone_size: -
d_call: TRBD2
cdr3_nt: TGTGCCAGCGGGAGAGGGGCCGGGGGGACAGATACGCAGTATTTT
cdr3_aa: CASGRGAGGTDTQYF

j_call: TRBJ1-6
v_call: TRBV12-3/TRBV12-4
clone_size: once
d_call: -
cdr3_nt: TGTGCCAGCAGCCTTGGGGGGGGATCACCCCTCCACTTT
cdr3_aa: CASSLGGGSPLHF

j_call: TRBJ2-7
v_call: TRBV20-1
clone_size: once
d_call: -
cdr3_nt: TGCAGTGCTGGTGACCTGGAGAGATACGAGCAGTACTTC
cdr3_aa: CSAGDLERYEQYF

j_call: TRBJ2-7
v_call: TRBV7-2
clone_size: -
d_call: TRBD2
cdr3_nt: TGTGCCAGCAGCTCGTGGGGGGGGGCCTACGAGCAGTACTTC
cdr3_aa: CASSSWGGAYEQYF

j_call: TRBJ1-5
v_call: TRBV9
clone_size: once
d_call: -
cdr3_nt: TGTGCCAGCAGCGTAGGGGGCGGATCCGATCAGCCCCAGCATTTT
cdr3_aa: CASSVGGGSDQPQHF

j_call: TRBJ1-5
v_call: TRBV19
clone_size: -
d_call: -
cdr3_nt: TGTGCCAGTAGTCCCCCAGGTGTGAGCAATCAGCCCCAGCATTTT
cdr3_aa: CASSPPGVSNQPQHF

j_call: TRBJ2-7
v_call: TRBV28
clone_size: -
d_call: -
cdr3_nt: TGTGCCAGCAGTTTGGGGCCCGGATCCTACGAGCAGTACTTC
cdr3_aa: CASSLGPGSYEQYF

j_call: TRBJ1-2
v_call: TRBV6-5
clone_size: -
d_call: -
cdr3_nt: TGTGCCAGCAGCACGAGTTGGCAGGCTGCCTATGGCTACACCTTC
cdr3_aa: CASSTSWQAAYGYTF

j_call: TRBJ1-2
v_call: TRBV19
clone_size: -
d_call: TRBD1
cdr3_nt: TGTGCCAGTAGTTCCCCCCGACAGGGGGCGGTCGTCTACACCTTC
cdr3_aa: CASSSPRQGAVVYTF

j_call: TRBJ2-3
v_call: TRBV12-5
clone_size: -
d_call: TRBD2
cdr3_nt: TGTGCTAGTGACACGGGACTACCTAATCCAGATACGCAGTATTTT
cdr3_aa: CASDTGLPNPDTQYF

j_call: TRBJ2-7
v_call: TRBV5-1
clone_size: -
d_call: TRBD2
cdr3_nt: TGCGCCAGCAGCTCAGGACTAGCGGGGGGGCCCACAAGCGACGAGCAGTACTTC
cdr3_aa: CASSSGLAGGPTSDEQYF

j_call: TRBJ1-4
v_call: TRBV5-4
clone_size: -
d_call: TRBD1
cdr3_nt: TGTGCCAGCAGCCCAGAACCAGGGGGCGCAGGAGAAAAACTGTTTTTT
cdr3_aa: CASSPEPGGAGEKLFF

j_call: TRBJ2-1
v_call: TRBV7-2
clone_size: -
d_call: -
cdr3_nt: TGTGCCAGCAGCTTGGGGAGGAACTCCTACAATGAGCAGTTCTTC
cdr3_aa: CASSLGRNSYNEQFF